Listed below are T cell receptor beta chains from one sample, sequenced in a study of blood T cells in healthy people across ages. TCRdb re-analysed the 5' RACE reads in MiXCR, keeping a single row per CDR3 protein. The profile shows under 1,000,000 distinct CDR3 sequences, about 47% of them singletons. Sample: blood. These receptors were taken from an elderly man in good health. The CDR3 runs from the conserved cysteine through the conserved F or W. Fields, in order: V gene, J gene, clone size, D gene, CDR3 DNA, CDR3 protein. A D gene is named only where the DNA matches it firmly. Clone size is not always given. Where it is, it says once, few, many or a class for expanded clones.

TRBV4-2	TRBJ1-1	-	-	TGTGCCAGCAGCCAAGGGCAGAACACTGAAGCTTTCTTT	CASSQGQNTEAFF
TRBV6-1	TRBJ1-1	once	-	TGTGCCAGCAGGGGGGCCGGCGGTATAACTGAAGCTTTCTTT	CASRGAGGITEAFF
TRBV20-1	TRBJ2-1	-	TRBD1	TGCAGTGCTAGTGGACAGGGTGGAGATCTTCTGTACAATGAGCAGTTCTTC	CSASGQGGDLLYNEQFF
TRBV24-1	TRBJ2-1	-	-	TGTGCCACCAGTGATGCTGGACAGTACAATGAGCAGTTCTTC	CATSDAGQYNEQFF
TRBV6-5	TRBJ2-7	-	-	TGTGCCAGCAGTACTCTACCATCCTACGAGCAGTACTTC	CASSTLPSYEQYF
TRBV6-5	TRBJ2-7	few	TRBD2	TGTGCCAGTTCCTCTAGCGGACCATACAATGAGCAGTACTTC	CASSSSGPYNEQYF
TRBV5-1	TRBJ2-1	once	TRBD2	TGCGCCAGCAGCAAGCTTGAGACTAGCGGGAGCTCCTACAATGAGCAGTTCTTC	CASSKLETSGSSYNEQFF
TRBV9	TRBJ2-7	many	-	TGTGCCAGCAGCCCCTGGGACGGGAGCTACGAGCAGTACTTC	CASSPWDGSYEQYF
TRBV19	TRBJ2-1	-	-	TGTGCCAGTAGTATAGATCCAAGCTTCGGGGGTGACAGACGACCTTACTACAATGAGCAGTTCTTC	CASSIDPSFGGDRRPYYNEQFF
TRBV29-1	TRBJ2-3	few	-	TGCAGCGTTGAAGCAAGCACAGATACGCAGTATTTT	CSVEASTDTQYF
TRBV7-3	TRBJ2-2	few	-	TGTGCCAGCAGCTTAATGCAAAGGGGCGGGCCTAATAAGAACACCGGGGAGCTGTTTTTT	CASSLMQRGGPNKNTGELFF
TRBV7-2	TRBJ2-3	few	-	TGTGCCAGCAGCTTATGGGGGCACAGCACAGATACGCAGTATTTT	CASSLWGHSTDTQYF
TRBV27	TRBJ2-7	many	-	TGTGCCAGCCCACCCCACGAGCAGTACTTC	CASPPHEQYF
TRBV20-1	TRBJ2-7	few	TRBD2	TGCAGTGCTAAGGAGGGACTAGCTCGCGAGCAGTACTTC	CSAKEGLAREQYF
TRBV4-2	TRBJ2-3	-	TRBD2	TGTGCCAGCAGCCAGGGACTAGCGGGAGAGTTGGATACGCAGTATTTT	CASSQGLAGELDTQYF
TRBV5-1	TRBJ2-5	few	-	TGCGCCAGCAGCTTGTCTCGGGTCAGGGAGACCCAGTACTTC	CASSLSRVRETQYF
TRBV7-9	TRBJ2-7	few	TRBD2	TGTGCCAGCAGCTCCCTAGCGGGATCTTTCTACGAGCAGTACTTC	CASSSLAGSFYEQYF
TRBV10-2	TRBJ1-6	-	TRBD1	TGCGCCAGCAGTCCAACTAGGACAGGGGGCTATTCACCCCTCCACTTT	CASSPTRTGGYSPLHF
TRBV20-1	TRBJ2-7	-	-	TGCAGTGCTAGGCTAGGCCACGAGCAGTACTTC	CSARLGHEQYF
TRBV20-1	TRBJ1-2	-	-	TGCAGTGCAGCGACAGATCTGGGAGGCTACACCTTC	CSAATDLGGYTF
TRBV12-3/TRBV12-4	TRBJ2-1	few	TRBD2	TGTGCCAGCAGTTTAGCGTTTAGCGGGAGGGGCAATGAGCAGTTCTTC	CASSLAFSGRGNEQFF
TRBV29-1	TRBJ1-2	few	-	TGCAGCGTTGATCAAAGTTACTACGGCTACACCTTC	CSVDQSYYGYTF
TRBV9	TRBJ2-7	few	-	TGTGCCAGCAGCGTAGCTGTCCACCCTGGGGACGAGCAGTACTTC	CASSVAVHPGDEQYF
TRBV29-1	TRBJ2-3	many	-	TGCAGCTTCCACACAGGGTTCGGCACAGATACGCAGTATTTT	CSFHTGFGTDTQYF
TRBV7-2	TRBJ2-5	few	-	TGTGCCAGCAGCTTAACCTGGGGGACTCAAGAGACCCAGTACTTC	CASSLTWGTQETQYF
TRBV27	TRBJ1-4	-	-	TGTGCCAGCAAAGGGGTTGCAACTAATGAAAAACTGTTTTTT	CASKGVATNEKLFF
TRBV6-1	TRBJ2-6	-	TRBD1	TGTGCCAGCAGTACCGGGACAGGGAGGGCTGGGGCCAACGTCCTGACTTTC	CASSTGTGRAGANVLTF
TRBV5-1	TRBJ1-6	few	-	TGCGCCAGCAGCTTGGTGGTTGATAATTCACCCCTCCACTTT	CASSLVVDNSPLHF
TRBV7-2	TRBJ2-3	-	-	TGTGCCAGCAGACAGACTAAATTAACAGATACGCAGTATTTT	CASRQTKLTDTQYF
TRBV29-1	TRBJ1-5	-	-	TGCAGCGTTGTTTGGGCCAGGGGCAATCAGCCCCAGCATTTT	CSVVWARGNQPQHF
TRBV7-2	TRBJ2-4	few	TRBD2	TGTGCCAGCAGCCAAGGGACTAGCGGGAGGGGAGAGCAGTACTTC	CASSQGTSGRGEQYF
TRBV11-2	TRBJ2-3	-	-	TGTGCCAACAGCTTGGGGAGTACAGATACGCAGTATTTT	CANSLGSTDTQYF
TRBV29-1	TRBJ2-2	once	TRBD1	TGCAGCGCGACAGGGGCGCCCGGGGAGCTGTTTTTT	CSATGAPGELFF